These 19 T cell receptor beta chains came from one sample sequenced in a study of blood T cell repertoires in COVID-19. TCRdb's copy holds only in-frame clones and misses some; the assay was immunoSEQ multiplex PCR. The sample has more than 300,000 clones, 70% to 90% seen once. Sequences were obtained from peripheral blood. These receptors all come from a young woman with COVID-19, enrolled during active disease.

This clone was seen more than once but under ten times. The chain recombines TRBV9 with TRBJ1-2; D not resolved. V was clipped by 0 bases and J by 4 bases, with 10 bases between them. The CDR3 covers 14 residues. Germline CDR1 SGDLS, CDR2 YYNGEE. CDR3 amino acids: CASSVALSGYGYTF. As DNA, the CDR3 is TGTGCCAGCAGCGTAGCCTTGTCGGGCTATGGCTACACCTTC.

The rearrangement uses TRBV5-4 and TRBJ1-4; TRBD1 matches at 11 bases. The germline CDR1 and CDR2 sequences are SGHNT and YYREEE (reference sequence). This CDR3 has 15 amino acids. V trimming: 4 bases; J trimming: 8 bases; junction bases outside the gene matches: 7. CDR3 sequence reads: CASSQPGQGVEKLFF. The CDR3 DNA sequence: TGTGCCAGCAGCCAGCCGGGACAGGGGGTGGAAAAACTGTTTTTT.

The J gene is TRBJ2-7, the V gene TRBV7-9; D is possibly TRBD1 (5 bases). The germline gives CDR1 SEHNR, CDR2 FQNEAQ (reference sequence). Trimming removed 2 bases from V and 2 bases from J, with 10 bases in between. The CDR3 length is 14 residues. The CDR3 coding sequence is TGTGCCAGCAGCTTATTACAGGACACCTACGAGCAGTACTTC. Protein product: CASSLLQDTYEQYF.

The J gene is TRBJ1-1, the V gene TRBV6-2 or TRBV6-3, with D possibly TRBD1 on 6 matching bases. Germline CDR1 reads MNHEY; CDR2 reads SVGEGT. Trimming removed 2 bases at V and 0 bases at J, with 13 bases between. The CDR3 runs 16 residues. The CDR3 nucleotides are TGTGCCAGCAGTTACGAACCGGGACAATTGAACACTGAAGCTTTCTTT. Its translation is CASSYEPGQLNTEAFF.

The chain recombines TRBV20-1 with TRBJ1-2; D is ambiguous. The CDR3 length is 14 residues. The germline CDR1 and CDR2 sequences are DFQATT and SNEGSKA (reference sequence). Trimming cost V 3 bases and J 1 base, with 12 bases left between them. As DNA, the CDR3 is TGCAGTGCTAGTAGGAATCAGGTTAACTATGGCTACACCTTC. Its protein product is CSASRNQVNYGYTF.

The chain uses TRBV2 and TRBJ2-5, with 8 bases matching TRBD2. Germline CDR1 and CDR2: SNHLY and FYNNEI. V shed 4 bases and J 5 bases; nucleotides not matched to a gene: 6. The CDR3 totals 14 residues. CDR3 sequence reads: CASSVSLAEETQYF. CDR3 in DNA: TGTGCCAGCAGTGTATCACTAGCGGAGGAGACCCAGTACTTC. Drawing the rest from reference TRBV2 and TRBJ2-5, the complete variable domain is EPEVTQTPSHQVTQMGQEVILRCVPISNHLYFYWYRQILGQKVEFLVSFYNNEISEKSEIFDDQFSVERPDGSNFTLKIRSTKLEDSAMYFCASSVSLAEETQYFGPGTRLLVL.

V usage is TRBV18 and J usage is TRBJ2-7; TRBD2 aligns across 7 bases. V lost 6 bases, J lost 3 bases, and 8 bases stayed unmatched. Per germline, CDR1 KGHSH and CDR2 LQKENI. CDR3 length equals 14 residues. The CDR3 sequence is CASSPRGGDYEQYF. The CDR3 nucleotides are TGTGCCAGCTCCCCAAGGGGAGGGGACTACGAGCAGTACTTC.

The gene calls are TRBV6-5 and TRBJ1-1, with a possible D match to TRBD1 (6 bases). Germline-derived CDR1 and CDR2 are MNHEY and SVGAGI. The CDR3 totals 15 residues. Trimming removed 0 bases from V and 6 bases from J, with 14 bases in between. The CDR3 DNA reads TGTGCCAGCAGTTACTCCGGGGCAGGGGTCCCTGAAGCTTTCTTT. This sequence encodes CASSYSGAGVPEAFF.

The CDR3 sequence is CASSLGAASSYEQYV. The CDR3 region has the DNA TGTGCCAGCAGCTTAGGGGCCGCGTCGTCCTACGAGCAGTACGTC. The V and J genes are TRBV7-8 and TRBJ2-7, with no clear D. The germline CDR1 and CDR2 sequences are SGHVS and FQNEAQ. The CDR3 has 15 amino acids. V gave up 1 base and J gave up 1 base, with 11 bases separating them.

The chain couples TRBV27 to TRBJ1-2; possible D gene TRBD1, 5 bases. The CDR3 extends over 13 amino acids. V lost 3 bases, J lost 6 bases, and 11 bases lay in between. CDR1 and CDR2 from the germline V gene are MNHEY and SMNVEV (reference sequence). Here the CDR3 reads CASSFVQGHGYTF. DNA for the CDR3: TGTGCCAGCAGTTTTGTGCAGGGCCATGGCTACACCTTC.

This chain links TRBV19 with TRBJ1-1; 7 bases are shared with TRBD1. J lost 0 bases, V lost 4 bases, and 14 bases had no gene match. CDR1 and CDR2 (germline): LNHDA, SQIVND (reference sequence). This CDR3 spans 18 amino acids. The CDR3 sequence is CASSTRTGSVRVNTEAFF. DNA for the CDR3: TGTGCCAGTAGTACCCGGACAGGTTCGGTTCGCGTGAACACTGAAGCTTTCTTT.

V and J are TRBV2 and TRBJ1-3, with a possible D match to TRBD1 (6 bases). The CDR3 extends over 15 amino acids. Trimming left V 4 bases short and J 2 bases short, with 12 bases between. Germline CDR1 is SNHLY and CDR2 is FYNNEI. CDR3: CASSANRAPGNTIYF. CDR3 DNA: TGTGCCAGCAGTGCTAACAGGGCCCCTGGAAACACCATATATTTT.

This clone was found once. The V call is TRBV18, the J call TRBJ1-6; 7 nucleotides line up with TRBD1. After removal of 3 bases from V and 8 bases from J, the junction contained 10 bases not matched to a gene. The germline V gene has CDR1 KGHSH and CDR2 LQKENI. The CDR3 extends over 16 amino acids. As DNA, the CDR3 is TGTGCCAGCTCACCGCTGCTGGACAGGTCGGATTCACCCCTCCACTTT. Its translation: CASSPLLDRSDSPLHF.

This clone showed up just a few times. The CDR3 DNA reads as TGTGCCAGCAGTGAATTTGTAAGAGGAAGCTATGGCTACACCTTC. Encoded protein: CASSEFVRGSYGYTF. The chain uses TRBV6-1 and TRBJ1-2; D gene ambiguous. Germline V gives CDR1 MNHNS, CDR2 SASEGT. The CDR3 extends over 15 amino acids. V shed 2 bases and J shed 4 bases, with 14 bases lying between them.

The CDR3 DNA reads as TGTGCCAGCTCACCACCATCAGGGGCGCAAGAGACCCAGTACTTC. Translating gives CASSPPSGAQETQYF. V and J are TRBV18 and TRBJ2-5, with D tentatively TRBD1 (6 bases). The CDR3 totals 15 residues. The V and J ends lost 0 bases and 2 bases respectively, with 10 bases between them. Germline CDR1 is KGHSH and CDR2 is LQKENI. Full variable domain (rest looked up from reference TRBV18 and TRBJ2-5): NAGVMQNPRHLVRRRGQEARLRCSPMKGHSHVYWYRQLPEEGLKFMVYLQKENIIDESGMPKERFSAEFPKEGPSILRIQQVVRGDSAAYFCASSPPSGAQETQYFGPGTRLLVL.

The CDR3, as DNA: TGTGCCAGCACTGGTGACAGTCTTCAAGAGACCCAGTACTTC. Amino acids: CASTGDSLQETQYF. The chain links TRBV6-5 to TRBJ2-5, with D maybe TRBD1 (5 bases). CDR1 and CDR2 from the germline V gene are MNHEY and SVGAGI. This CDR3 has 14 amino acids. Deletions cut 7 bases from V and 2 bases from J, with 14 bases between.

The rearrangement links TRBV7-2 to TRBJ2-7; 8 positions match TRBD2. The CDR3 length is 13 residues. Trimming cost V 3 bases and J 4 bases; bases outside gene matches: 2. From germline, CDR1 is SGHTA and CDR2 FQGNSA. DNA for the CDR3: TGTGCCAGCAGCTTCGGGGGGGCTTACGAGCAGTACTTC. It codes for CASSFGGAYEQYF.

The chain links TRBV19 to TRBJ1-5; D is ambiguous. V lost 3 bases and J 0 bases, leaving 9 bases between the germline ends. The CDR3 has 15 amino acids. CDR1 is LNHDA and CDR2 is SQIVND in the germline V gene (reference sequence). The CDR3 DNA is TGTGCCAGTAGTATGCAGGATAATAGCAATCAGCCCCAGCATTTT. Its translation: CASSMQDNSNQPQHF. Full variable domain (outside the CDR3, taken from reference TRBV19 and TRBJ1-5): DGGITQSPKYLFRKEGQNVTLSCEQNLNHDAMYWYRQDPGQGLRLIYYSQIVNDFQKGDIAEGYSVSREKKESFPLTVTSAQKNPTAFYLCASSMQDNSNQPQHFGDGTRLSIL.

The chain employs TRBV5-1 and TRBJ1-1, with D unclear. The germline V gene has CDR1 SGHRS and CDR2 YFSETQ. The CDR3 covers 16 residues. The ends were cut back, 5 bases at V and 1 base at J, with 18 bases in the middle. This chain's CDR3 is CASSLRGGGENTEAFF. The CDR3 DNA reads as TGCGCCAGCAGTCTGCGGGGAGGCGGAGAGAACACTGAAGCTTTCTTT.